The entry below gives a single T cell receptor beta chain sequence along with its context. The specificity of this receptor is unknown. Qualities for individual bases were not recorded, and no much larger clone is one base off. The record originates from a study of T cell responses to AZD1222 COVID-19 vaccine (dated by TCRdb to 2020 to 2022). Notes on the research overall: AZD1222 recipients given second doses at about 4 weeks or at about 12 weeks were pooled, since spike-specific TCR depth and breadth were not found to differ between the two schedules. A total of over 230 trial participants underwent TCR sequencing, of whom roughly 210 had received two doses of AZD1222 and about 25 had received two doses of the MenACWY control vaccine. Trial participants were enrolled into age subgroups of 18-55, 56-69 and 70-plus years, which contained about 160, 30 and 59 TCR-sequenced participants, respectively. Summary of the overall study and its limitations: Most participants were white British and females outnumbered males, and the authors suggested that clonal diversity may have been underestimated. In the small 56-69-year group, the increase in depth fell short of significance, most likely because of low power. After two AZD1222 doses, spike-specific TCR breadth and depth were significantly higher than at day 0 and than in MenACWY recipients. Vaccine-associated CD4 TCRs spanned the whole spike protein, with dominant responses in regions 160-218 and 743-854. Because no samples from the day 14 peak response were available, repertoires could be characterized only after the peak T cell response. Conclusions about previously exposed vaccinees are limited, since just five or six AZD1222 recipients were seropositive for SARS-CoV-2 at baseline. Epitopes outside the regions mutated in the B.1.351 and B.1.1.7 variants were reportedly recognized by nearly half of the unique spike-specific TCRs.

Relative to germline, V is 1 base shorter and J is 4 bases shorter, with 11 bases between their ends. As encoded in the germline V gene (reference sequence), CDR1 is SEHNR while CDR2 is FQNEAQ. The CDR3 holds 14 amino acids from the cysteine to the phenylalanine. Only the CDR3 region is kept as DNA, spanning 42 bases read in frame from base 1. The CDR3 regions of human TCRbeta chains were analyzed by immunosequencing. The original pipeline was this. TCRs in the repertoires were compared against a reference library of SARS-CoV-2-specific TCRs that had been generated with the MIRA antigen-specificity platform. Breadth was defined as the fraction of unique TCRs that were SARS-CoV-2-associated, and depth was defined as the fraction of total T cells that were SARS-CoV-2-associated. Using the MIRA data, every spike-specific TCR was mapped to the spike region that the TCR reacted to and assigned to either a CD4 or a CD8 class. Log10-transformed breadth and depth values were compared by one-way ANOVA with Sidak's multiple comparisons tests. TCRdb's version of the immuneACCESS table is confined to in-frame rearrangements and falls short of the full clone set. An unresolved V gene accounts for under half of the shortfall where checked; the remainder is of unknown origin. That table supplies the V and J calls and clone size; D and trimming were determined from the DNA. The sample table shows approximately 90,000 clones, and more than 75% are seen once. The ten largest make up about 3% of the sample.

According to the study, the label for this sample's time point signals: baseline before first vaccination. The vaccinee samples were drawn from two UK trials, COV001 and COV002, one of which was a single-blind randomized controlled phase 2/3 trial testing AZD1222 (ChAdOx1 nCoV-19) in healthy adults. Trial participant PBMC samples were collected at day 0 and day 28 after the second dose for TCRbeta chain sequencing. The chain is made from TRBV7-9 and TRBJ2-7, with the D gene uncertain. Here the sequenced sample was peripheral blood, taken on day 0 of AZD1222 vaccination. This clonotype was sampled from an adult in good health. The DNA reads TGTGCCAGCAGCTTAGTCCCCTCCCCTTACGAGCAGTACTTC. It translates as CASSLVPSPYEQYF.